Sequencing of this T cell receptor (beta chain) was carried out in a study of shared clonotypes between healthy human individuals. Original processing notes: ImmunoSEQ gave junction-only sequences without quality scores, so filtering differed. Sequencing used immunoSEQ multiplex PCR; TCRdb keeps in-frame clones, though not all of them. The V and J calls and clone size were taken over from that table, and D and trimming were inferred from the DNA. Among around 500,000 clones listed, 81% were seen once. J was trimmed by 7 bases and V by 5 bases; bases with no gene match: 7. The germline CDR1 and CDR2 sequences are MDHEN and SYDVKM. This CDR3 is 14 amino acids long.

Sequenced sample: PBMCs. The V and J genes are TRBV28 and TRBJ1-4; 7 positions agree with TRBD1. The receptor comes from a woman aged 40 to 49 in good health. Some clones in this sample may be carry-over from other donors' samples. The CDR3 sequence is CASSISYRGEKLFF. The CDR3 DNA is TGTGCCAGCAGTATAAGCTACAGGGGTGAAAAACTGTTTTTT.